The 8 T cell receptor beta chains listed next were all sequenced from one sample in a study of Graves' ophthalmopathy and Graves' hyperthyroidism. The study amplified TCR beta CDR3 regions using RNA transcripts. HTBI primers were employed in first-round RT-PCR, then a second-round multiplex PCR followed. MiXCR, run by TCRdb on the multiplex PCR reads, gives a single entry per CDR3 protein. The table has around 660,000 distinct CDR3 sequences, more than 40% seen once. Sequencing was done on a sample of peripheral blood. The receptors come from an adult man with Graves' ophthalmopathy.

J is TRBJ1-3 and V is TRBV5-6; possible D gene TRBD1, 5 bases. Germline-derived CDR1 and CDR2 are SGHDT and YYEEEE. Trimming stripped 10 bases from V and 0 bases from J, with 11 bases between. The CDR3 runs 13 residues. The CDR3 DNA is TGTGCCTGGTGCAGGGTCTCTGGAAACACCATATATTTT. Translating it yields CAWCRVSGNTIYF.

The rearrangement links TRBV9 to TRBJ2-6; 8 positions match TRBD2. The germline CDR1 and CDR2 sequences are SGDLS and YYNGEE. This CDR3 has 20 amino acids. The J segment lost 2 bases and the V segment lost 0 bases, leaving 13 bases of the junction unmatched. The CDR3 region is CASSVDDGGAQWAGANVLTF. The CDR3 DNA sequence: TGTGCCAGCAGCGTAGACGACGGGGGGGCTCAATGGGCTGGGGCCAACGTCCTGACTTTC.

The gene calls are TRBV20-1 and TRBJ2-7; D is perhaps TRBD1 (5 bases). This CDR3 is 13 amino acids long. Germline CDR1 is DFQATT and CDR2 is SNEGSKA (reference sequence). V lost 5 bases and J lost 5, with 16 bases in between. DNA of the CDR3: TGCAGTGCTTTAAAGGGGAAGTTAGACGAGCAGTACTTC. Its translation: CSALKGKLDEQYF.

The DNA of the CDR3 is TGTGCCAGCAGCACCCGAGGGGGTGAGGGCGGGGAGCTGTTTTTT. Amino acids: CASSTRGGEGGELFF. V and J are TRBV7-3 and TRBJ2-2; a possible D gene is TRBD1 (6 bases). The V end was cut by 5 bases, the J end by 7 bases, with 17 bases between. The CDR3 is 15 residues long. Germline V CDR1 and CDR2: SGHTA, FQGTGA.

This clonotype was detected only a few times. This sequence joins TRBV25-1 and TRBJ1-5; D is unresolved. Per germline, CDR1 MGHDK and CDR2 SYGVNS. The CDR3 is 17 residues long. The V end was cut by 11 bases, the J end by 0 bases, with 23 bases between. CDR3 DNA sequence: TGTGCCTGGAGTGCTGGAAGGAGTTCCATTAGCAATCAGCCCCAGCATTTT. Its translation is CAWSAGRSSISNQPQHF.

This clonotype was seen ten or more times. The chain employs TRBV2 and TRBJ2-5; 10 bases map to TRBD2. Germline CDR1 is SNHLY and CDR2 is FYNNEI. CDR3 length: 16 residues. V lost 6 bases, J lost 2 bases, and 9 bases stayed unmatched. CDR3 coding DNA: TGTGCCAGCAGACTTGGACTAGCGGTCCAACAAGAGACCCAGTACTTC. Its translation is CASRLGLAVQQETQYF.

The sample holds many counts of this clonotype. The chain combines TRBV7-9 with TRBJ1-2, with D unresolved. The germline V and J ends were trimmed by 2 bases and 1 base, with 5 bases remaining between them. The germline V gene encodes CDR1 SEHNR and CDR2 FQNEAQ (reference sequence). The CDR3 is made up of 13 amino acids. The CDR3 DNA reads TGTGCCAGCAGCTTAAGGAATAACTATGGCTACACCTTC. Encoded protein: CASSLRNNYGYTF.

The chain is built from TRBV25-1 and TRBJ1-2; D call uncertain. Trimming took off 8 bases at V and 4 bases at J, with 20 bases between the two ends. This CDR3 has 15 residues. Germline CDR1 MGHDK, CDR2 SYGVNS. Here the CDR3 reads CASLESDVTSYGYTF. The CDR3 DNA reads TGTGCCAGCTTAGAATCGGACGTTACAAGCTATGGCTACACCTTC.